This T cell receptor (beta chain) comes out of a study of blood T cell repertoires in COVID-19. There are a few counts of this clone. Germline V CDR1 and CDR2: LGHNA, YNFKEQ. This CDR3 spans 14 amino acids. V was cut by 0 bases and J by 4 bases, with 9 bases left in between. Method: immunoSEQ multiplex PCR; TCRdb's copy keeps in-frame clones and lacks some. The sample shows 130,000 to 150,000 clones, around 90% of them seen only once. V usage is TRBV4-2 and J usage is TRBJ1-1; D gene uncertain. Sequenced sample: peripheral blood. This clonotype originated in a man in his 70s with acute or convalescent COVID-19. The CDR3 region has the DNA TGTGCCAGCAGCCAAGATTCCGCGGGCACTGAAGCTTTCTTT. It yields the protein CASSQDSAGTEAFF.